This entry lists 13 T cell receptor beta chains sequenced from one sample in a study of CD8 T cells in ankylosing spondylitis. TCRdb fed the 5' RACE reads into MiXCR, producing one record per CDR3 protein. The sample yields some 71,000 distinct CDR3 sequences, less than 6% seen once. Sequencing was carried out using blood, either unsorted or a sorted T cell fraction (not recorded which). The receptors come from a male donor with ankylosing spondylitis or in good health (not recorded which).

The table lists this clonotype with many counts. The chain couples TRBV12-3 or TRBV12-4 to TRBJ2-2, with TRBD1 matching 8 bases. The CDR3 runs to 16 residues. V lost 6 bases, J lost 0 bases, and 6 bases stayed unmatched. CDR3 sequence: CASSHRQGSNTGELFF. DNA of the CDR3: TGTGCCAGCAGCCACCGACAGGGGTCGAACACCGGGGAGCTGTTTTTT.

Ten or more counts support this clonotype. The rearrangement uses TRBV10-1 and TRBJ2-3, with D maybe TRBD2 (5 bases). The germline gives CDR1 WNHNN, CDR2 SYGVQD (reference sequence). Trimming cost V 7 bases and J 2 bases, with 13 bases left between them. This CDR3 is built from 14 residues. In DNA form, the CDR3 reads TGCGCCAGCACTGACGGAGGCCCCACAGATACGCAGTATTTT. It is translated as CASTDGGPTDTQYF.

The chain combines TRBV4-3 with TRBJ1-2; D remains ambiguous. The CDR3 covers 14 residues. The V gene lost 2 bases and the J gene lost 2 bases, with 9 bases spanning the gap. The germline V gene encodes CDR1 LGHNA and CDR2 YSLEER. The CDR3 loop reads CASSQNLQNYGYTF. The CDR3, as DNA: TGCGCCAGCAGCCAAAATCTGCAGAACTATGGCTACACCTTC.

This clonotype was counted at least ten times. The chain has TRBV2 and TRBJ1-1; D not resolved. The CDR3 extends over 13 amino acids. Germline V gene data show CDR1 as SNHLY and CDR2 as FYNNEI. The V end lost 2 bases, the J end lost 5 bases, and 9 bases lay between the germline ends. The CDR3 DNA reads as TGTGCCAGCAGTGAATTGGAAGGGACTGAAGCTTTCTTT. Translation: CASSELEGTEAFF.

This clonotype was seen many times. The chain recombines TRBV7-9 with TRBJ1-1; D perhaps matches TRBD1 (6 bases). The length of the CDR3 is 16 residues. V was clipped by 1 base and J by 1 base, with 13 bases between them. Germline V CDR1 and CDR2: SEHNR, FQNEAQ (reference sequence). The CDR3 loop reads CASSLDGGAGNTEAFF. CDR3 nucleotides: TGTGCCAGCAGCTTAGACGGGGGGGCCGGGAACACTGAAGCTTTCTTT.

On this clonotype: This may be a read error: a much more frequent sequence differs by one nucleotide. The chain is built from TRBV20-1 and TRBJ2-3, with TRBD2 matching 8 bases. J lost 4 bases, V lost 1 base, and 16 bases had no gene match. CDR3 length: 18 residues. Looked up from germline, CDR1 is DFQATT and CDR2 is SNEGSKA (reference sequence). The CDR3 protein is CSARAPGFERGTADTQYF. CDR3 bases: TGCAGTGCTAGAGCTCCAGGTTTTGAGCGGGGGACCGCAGATACGCAGTATTTT.

This clonotype came up many times. J is TRBJ2-1 and V is TRBV19; TRBD2 agrees at 12 bases. Germline assignment: CDR1 LNHDA and CDR2 SQIVND (reference sequence). This CDR3 is 18 amino acids long. The V gene end was trimmed by 0 bases and the J gene end by 4 bases; junction bases not matched to a gene: 7. The CDR3 region is CASSIDLTSGGRYNEQFF. Written as DNA, the CDR3 is TGTGCCAGTAGTATAGATCTGACTAGCGGGGGCCGTTACAATGAGCAGTTCTTC.

This clonotype was observed many times. This chain connects TRBV6-1 to TRBJ2-4; 7 nucleotides agree with TRBD1. With 0 bases clipped from V and 3 bases from J, the junction kept 8 bases outside the gene matches. The germline V gene encodes CDR1 MNHNS and CDR2 SASEGT. The CDR3 spans 17 residues. DNA for the CDR3: TGTGCCAGCAGTGAAGCGGCGACAGGGTGGTTCAAAAACATTCAGTACTTC. It codes for CASSEAATGWFKNIQYF.

This clonotype was seen repeatedly, ten times or more. The CDR3 protein is CASSLNPGSGANVLTF. DNA of the CDR3: TGCGCCAGCAGCTTGAATCCAGGATCTGGGGCCAACGTCCTGACTTTC. The genes are TRBV5-1 and TRBJ2-6, with unresolved D. The germline gives CDR1 SGHRS, CDR2 YFSETQ. V gave up 1 base and J gave up 1 base, with 9 bases separating them. This CDR3 comprises 16 residues.

This clonotype was recorded at least ten times. The chain has TRBV5-1 and TRBJ2-6; 7 bases are a match to TRBD1. Germline CDR1 is SGHRS and CDR2 is YFSETQ. V dropped 6 bases and J dropped 0; count of bases not matched to a gene: 6. This CDR3 comprises 16 residues. DNA for the CDR3: TGCGCCAGCAACGGACAGGCGAACTCTGGGGCCAACGTCCTGACTTTC. This sequence encodes CASNGQANSGANVLTF. The variable domain in full, with the rest retrieved from reference TRBV5-1 and TRBJ2-6, is KAGVTQTPRYLIKTRGQQVTLSCSPISGHRSVSWYQQTPGQGLQFLFEYFSETQRNKGNFPGRFSGRQFSNSRSEMNVSTLELGDSALYLCASNGQANSGANVLTFGAGSRLTVL.

This clonotype was seen many times. The chain links TRBV5-1 to TRBJ2-1; perhaps TRBD1 as D (5 bases). Trimming took off 4 bases at V and 6 bases at J, with 23 bases between the two ends. This CDR3 contains 17 residues. CDR1 is SGHRS, CDR2 YFSETQ, per germline. The CDR3 coding sequence is TGCGCCAGCAGCGCAATCTCGGGTCAGGGATTCGGCAATGAGCAGTTCTTC. Its translation: CASSAISGQGFGNEQFF. The variable domain in full, completed from reference TRBV5-1 and TRBJ2-1, reads KAGVTQTPRYLIKTRGQQVTLSCSPISGHRSVSWYQQTPGQGLQFLFEYFSETQRNKGNFPGRFSGRQFSNSRSEMNVSTLELGDSALYLCASSAISGQGFGNEQFFGPGTRLTVL.

Points on this clonotype: This may arise from a read error, as a much more abundant clone is one base away. The chain is built from TRBV12-3 or TRBV12-4 and TRBJ1-2, with 12 bases fitting TRBD1. V lost 8 bases, J lost 10 bases, and 11 bases stayed unmatched. The CDR3 is 14 residues long. CDR3 residues: CASGKAGQGADYTF. Written as DNA, the CDR3 is TGTGCCAGCGGGAAAGCGGGACAGGGGGCCGACTACACCTTC.

This clonotype has at least ten counts. The chain employs TRBV21-1 and TRBJ2-1. TRBV21-1 is annotated as a pseudogene. The CDR3 totals 16 residues. CDR3 protein: CASSKERHRAYNEQFF. In nucleotides, the CDR3 is TGTGCCAGCAGCAAAGAGCGACATAGGGCCTACAATGAGCAGTTCTTC.